A single T cell receptor beta chain is shown here with its context. These data are taken from a study of blood T cell repertoires in COVID-19. Assay used: immunoSEQ multiplex PCR; TCRdb lists only in-frame clones, some missing. The table lists approximately 440,000 clones, about 92% of them singletons, with about 0.63% in the top ten. Participants, roughly 18 to 90 years old, spanned about 26 US areas. Cohorts were determined from participant-reported clinical history. Recovery meant two consecutive negative NP/OP PCR tests, professional clearance, or resolved symptoms. Sequencing input: PBMCs or T cells enriched from blood (not recorded which). This clonotype originated in a man aged 18 to 35 who had recovered from COVID-19.

The CDR3 sequence is CASSVGGGQDSGNTIYF. The CDR3 bases are TGTGCCAGCAGCGTAGGAGGAGGACAGGACTCTGGAAACACCATATATTTT. J is TRBJ1-3 and V is TRBV9; 7 nucleotides match TRBD1. Germline V gives CDR1 SGDLS, CDR2 YYNGEE. The CDR3 runs to 17 residues. V gave up 0 bases and J gave up 0 bases; unmatched junction bases: 6. The full variable domain, its missing parts supplied by reference TRBV9 and TRBJ1-3, is DSGVTQTPKHLITATGQRVTLRCSPRSGDLSVYWYQQSLDQGLQFLIQYYNGEERAKGNILERFSAQQFPDLHSELNLSSLELGDSALYFCASSVGGGQDSGNTIYFGEGSWLTVV.